Below are 5 T cell receptor beta chains sequenced from a single sample in a study of blood T cell repertoires in COVID-19. Profiling relied on immunoSEQ multiplex PCR, and the TCRdb table lists in-frame clones only, not all of them. The data show 40,000 or so clones, with roughly 76% seen just once and 25% to 30% held by the top ten. The sequencing sample was made of peripheral blood. These receptors were collected from a woman in her 70s with acute or convalescent COVID-19.

This clone was seen a handful of times. The chain has TRBV2 and TRBJ2-5; 11 nucleotides agree with TRBD2. This CDR3 spans 19 amino acids. The junction had 11 bases not matched to a gene; V was cut back by 2 bases and J by 0 bases. Looked up from germline, CDR1 is SNHLY and CDR2 is FYNNEI. The CDR3 nucleotides read TGTGCCAGCAGTGAAATGTTAGCGGGGGGGACTTGGTACCAAGAGACCCAGTACTTC. Translation: CASSEMLAGGTWYQETQYF.

The rearrangement uses TRBV5-4 and TRBJ1-2; D is ambiguous. Germline V lookup: CDR1 SGHNT, CDR2 YYREEE (reference sequence). The germline V and J ends were trimmed by 2 bases and 3 bases, with 5 bases remaining between them. This CDR3 has 12 residues. The chain's CDR3 is CASSLTDYGYTF. In nucleotides, the CDR3 is TGTGCCAGCAGCTTAACAGACTATGGCTACACCTTC.

The rearrangement uses TRBV19 and TRBJ1-2; D not certain. This CDR3 comprises 13 residues. In germline, CDR1 is LNHDA, CDR2 SQIVND (reference sequence). V lost 3 bases and J lost 8, with 13 bases in between. The CDR3 here is CASSIEETRGYTF. The CDR3, as DNA: TGTGCCAGTAGTATTGAGGAAACGAGAGGCTACACCTTC.

The chain has TRBV10-3 and TRBJ2-1; a weak D match, TRBD1 (5 bases). The germline V gene has CDR1 ENHRY and CDR2 SYGVKD. This CDR3 has 13 amino acids. The V end lost 6 bases, the J end lost 4 bases, and 10 bases lay between the germline ends. This CDR3 reads CAISDSLYNEQFF. For the CDR3, the DNA is TGTGCCATCAGCGACAGTTTATACAATGAGCAGTTCTTC.

This clone showed up just a few times. This chain joins TRBV3-1 (or the pseudogene TRBV3-2) and TRBJ1-1; 8 nucleotides agree with TRBD1. V was clipped by 5 bases and J by 0 bases; unmatched bases: 5. The V gene's germline CDR1 is LGHDT and CDR2 YNNKEL (reference sequence). CDR3 length: 15 amino acids. The CDR3 loop is CASSTQGALNTEAFF. CDR3 in DNA: TGTGCCAGCAGCACGCAGGGGGCCCTGAACACTGAAGCTTTCTTT.